This TCR beta chain was observed in a study of cytomegalovirus exposure and HLA in healthy donors. The PCR had 60 Vbeta and 13 Jbeta primers. The data were produced by immunoSEQ multiplex PCR, yet TCRdb's version contains in-frame clones alone and is incomplete. The repertoire shows tens of thousands of clones; the top ten hold about 1.1%. Trimming left V 4 bases short and J 5 bases short, with 14 bases between. In germline, CDR1 is SQVTM, CDR2 ANQGSEA. There are 14 residues in the CDR3. Sequencing was done on a sample of PBMCs. This clonotype was obtained from a woman in her 30s in good health and CMV-seronegative. This chain connects TRBV29-1 to TRBJ2-2; no clear D gene. CDR3 residues: CSVGALGATGELFF. The CDR3 nucleotides are TGCAGCGTTGGGGCGTTGGGCGCGACCGGGGAGCTGTTTTTT.